This T cell receptor (beta chain) was sequenced during a study of T cells after yellow fever vaccination. TCRdb fed the 5' RACE reads into MiXCR, producing one record per CDR3 protein. The repertoire holds under 700,000 distinct CDR3 sequences, with around a sixth as singletons. This clonotype came up many times. The source was PBMCs, collected about 5 days after the first yellow fever vaccination. This receptor was obtained from a man younger than 35 who received the YFV17D yellow fever vaccine.

CDR3 bases: TGTGCCAGCAGTGCCCCCATTGGGGGTAACTATGGCTACACCTTC. This sequence encodes CASSAPIGGNYGYTF. J is TRBJ1-2 and V is TRBV12-3 or TRBV12-4, with D possibly being TRBD1 (5 bases). The CDR3 has 15 amino acids. V lost 5 bases and J 1 base, leaving 14 bases between the germline ends.